This T cell receptor beta chain is from a study of early T cells in non-severe SARS-CoV-2 infection. Study-level background: Sequenced material consisted of bulk RNA (from unsorted whole blood), and chains were unpaired.

Unique molecular identifiers (one per individual cDNA molecule) were attached. TCRdb redid the calling of the 5' RACE reads with MiXCR, one entry per CDR3 protein. This sample has roughly 81,000 distinct CDR3 sequences, with 12% found just once. General study findings and limits: Comparison of clonotypes with VDJdb favored anti-spike CD8 responses while missing private and CD4 specificities.

On this clonotype itself: Its antigen remains unidentified.

In germline, CDR1 is SNHLY, CDR2 FYNNEI. Trimming stripped 7 bases from V and 0 bases from J, with 12 bases between. This CDR3 spans 15 amino acids. Sequencing was performed on whole blood. V and J are TRBV2 and TRBJ2-2; TRBD2 is a possible D gene (6 bases). This TCR was recovered from an adult who was a healthcare worker with PCR-confirmed SARS-CoV-2 infection or an uninfected control (not recorded which). CDR3 in DNA: TGTGCCAGCATTAAGACTAGAGCGAACACCGGGGAGCTGTTTTTT. As protein: CASIKTRANTGELFF.